This TCR beta chain is from a study of control samples from healthy donors and cancer patients. The CDR3 is 14 residues long. The germline CDR1 and CDR2 sequences are LNHDA and SQIVND (reference sequence). V trimming: 5 bases; J trimming: 8 bases; junction bases outside the gene matches: 5. Here immunoSEQ multiplex PCR was the method, and the copy in TCRdb shows in-frame clones only, minus some. This sample has about 170,000 clones, with 93% found just once. The sequenced sample was blood. The TCR originated in a woman in her sixties in good health. The rearrangement joins TRBV19 to TRBJ2-1; TRBD1 matches at 11 bases. CDR3 sequence reads: CASSVDRGRDEQFF. The CDR3 DNA sequence: TGTGCCAGTAGTGTGGACAGGGGGCGGGATGAGCAGTTCTTC.